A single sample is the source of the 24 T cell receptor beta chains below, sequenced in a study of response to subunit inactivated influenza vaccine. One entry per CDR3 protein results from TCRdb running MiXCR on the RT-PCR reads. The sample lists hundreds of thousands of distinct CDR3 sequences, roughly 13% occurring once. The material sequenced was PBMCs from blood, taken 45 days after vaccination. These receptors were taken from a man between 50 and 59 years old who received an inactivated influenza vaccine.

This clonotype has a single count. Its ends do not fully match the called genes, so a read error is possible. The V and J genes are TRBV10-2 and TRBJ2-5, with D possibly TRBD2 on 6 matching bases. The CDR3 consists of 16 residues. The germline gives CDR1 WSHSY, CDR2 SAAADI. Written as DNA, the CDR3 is TGCGCCAGCAGTGATTTGATAGCGGCTCATCAAGTGACCCAGTACTTC. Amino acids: CASSDLIAAHQVTQYF.

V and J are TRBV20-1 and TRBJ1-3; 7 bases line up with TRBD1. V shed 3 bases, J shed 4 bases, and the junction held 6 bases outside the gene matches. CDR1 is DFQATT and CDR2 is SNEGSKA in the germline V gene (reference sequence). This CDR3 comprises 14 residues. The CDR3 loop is CSARWTGSGNTIYF. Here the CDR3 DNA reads TGCAGTGCTAGGTGGACAGGATCCGGAAACACCATATATTTT.

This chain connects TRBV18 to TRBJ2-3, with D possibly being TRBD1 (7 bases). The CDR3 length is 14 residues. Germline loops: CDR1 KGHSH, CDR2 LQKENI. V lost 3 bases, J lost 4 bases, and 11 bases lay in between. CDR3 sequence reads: CASSPTGRSDTQYF. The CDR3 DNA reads TGTGCCAGCTCACCGACAGGGAGGTCAGATACGCAGTATTTT. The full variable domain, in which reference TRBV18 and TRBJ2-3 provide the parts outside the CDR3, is NAGVMQNPRHLVRRRGQEARLRCSPMKGHSHVYWYRQLPEEGLKFMVYLQKENIIDESGMPKERFSAEFPKEGPSILRIQQVVRGDSAAYFCASSPTGRSDTQYFGPGTRLTVL.

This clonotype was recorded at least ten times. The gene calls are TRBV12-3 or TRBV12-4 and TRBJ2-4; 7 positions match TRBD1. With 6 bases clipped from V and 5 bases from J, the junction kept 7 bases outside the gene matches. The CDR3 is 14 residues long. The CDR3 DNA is TGTGCCAGCAGGGATACAGGGGTGGAAAACATTCAGTACTTC. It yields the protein CASRDTGVENIQYF.

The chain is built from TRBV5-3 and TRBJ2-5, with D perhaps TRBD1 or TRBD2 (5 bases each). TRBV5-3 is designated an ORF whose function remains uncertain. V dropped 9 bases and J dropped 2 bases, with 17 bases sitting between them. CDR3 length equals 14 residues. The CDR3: CAMGPGTAQETQYF. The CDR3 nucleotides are TGTGCCATGGGCCCTGGGACCGCTCAAGAGACCCAGTACTTC.

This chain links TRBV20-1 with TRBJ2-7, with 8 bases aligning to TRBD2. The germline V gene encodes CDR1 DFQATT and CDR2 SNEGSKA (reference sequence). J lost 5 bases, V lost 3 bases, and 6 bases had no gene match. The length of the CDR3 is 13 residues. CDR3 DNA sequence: TGCAGTGCTAGTTCCAGCGGGAGACACGAGCAGTACTTC. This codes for CSASSSGRHEQYF.

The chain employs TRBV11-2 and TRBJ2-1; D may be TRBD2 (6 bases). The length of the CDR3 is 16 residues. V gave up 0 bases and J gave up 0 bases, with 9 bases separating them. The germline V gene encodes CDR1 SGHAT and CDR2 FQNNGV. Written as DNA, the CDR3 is TGTGCCAGCAGCTTAGAGGCAGCGGGCTCCTACAATGAGCAGTTCTTC. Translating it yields CASSLEAAGSYNEQFF.

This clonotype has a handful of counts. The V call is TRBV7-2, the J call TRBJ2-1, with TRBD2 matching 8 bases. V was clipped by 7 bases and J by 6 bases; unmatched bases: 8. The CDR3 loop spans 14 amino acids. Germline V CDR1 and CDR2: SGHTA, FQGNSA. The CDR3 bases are TGTGCCAGCAACCCAGCGGGGGTGGTCAATGAGCAGTTCTTC. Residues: CASNPAGVVNEQFF. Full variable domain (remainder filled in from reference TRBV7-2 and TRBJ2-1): GAGVSQSPSNKVTEKGKDVELRCDPISGHTALYWYRQSLGQGLEFLIYFQGNSAPDKSGLPSDRFSAERTGGSVSTLTIQRTQQEDSAVYLCASNPAGVVNEQFFGPGTRLTVL.

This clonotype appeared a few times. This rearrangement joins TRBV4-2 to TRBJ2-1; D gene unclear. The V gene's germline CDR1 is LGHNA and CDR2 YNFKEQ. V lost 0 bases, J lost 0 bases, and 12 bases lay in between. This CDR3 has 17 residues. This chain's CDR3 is CASSQDLRLYSYNEQFF. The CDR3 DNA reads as TGTGCCAGCAGCCAAGATCTGCGGCTCTACTCCTACAATGAGCAGTTCTTC.

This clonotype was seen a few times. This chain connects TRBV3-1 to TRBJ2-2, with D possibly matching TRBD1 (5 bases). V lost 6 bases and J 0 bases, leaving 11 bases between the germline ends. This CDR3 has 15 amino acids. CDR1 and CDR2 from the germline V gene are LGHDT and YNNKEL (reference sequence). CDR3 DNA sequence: TGTGCCAGCAGACGGACATCCTCGAACACCGGGGAGCTGTTTTTT. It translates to CASRRTSSNTGELFF.

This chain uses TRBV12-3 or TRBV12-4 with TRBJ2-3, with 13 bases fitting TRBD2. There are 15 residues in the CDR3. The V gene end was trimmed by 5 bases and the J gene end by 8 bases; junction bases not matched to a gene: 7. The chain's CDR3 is CASSRPGLAGSTQYF. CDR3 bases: TGTGCCAGCAGTCGACCGGGACTAGCGGGAAGTACGCAGTATTTT.

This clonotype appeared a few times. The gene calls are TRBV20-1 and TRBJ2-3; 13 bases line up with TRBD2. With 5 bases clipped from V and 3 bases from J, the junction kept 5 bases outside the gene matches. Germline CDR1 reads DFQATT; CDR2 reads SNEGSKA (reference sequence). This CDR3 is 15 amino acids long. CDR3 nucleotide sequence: TGCAGTGCTGGGGGACTAGCGGGGCCAACAGATACGCAGTATTTT. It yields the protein CSAGGLAGPTDTQYF.

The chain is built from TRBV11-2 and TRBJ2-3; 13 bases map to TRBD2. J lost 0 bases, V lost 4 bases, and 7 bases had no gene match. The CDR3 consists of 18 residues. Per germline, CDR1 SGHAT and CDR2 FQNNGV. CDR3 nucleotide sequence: TGTGCCAGCAGCTCAGAGGGACTAGCGGGGACTAGCACAGATACGCAGTATTTT. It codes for CASSSEGLAGTSTDTQYF.

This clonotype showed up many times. The CDR3, as DNA: TGTGCCAGCAGTTTAACTGGAACGACTGAAGCTTTCTTT. It encodes CASSLTGTTEAFF. The rearrangement links TRBV28 to TRBJ1-1, with D uncertain. Germline V gene sequence: CDR1 MDHEN, CDR2 SYDVKM. This CDR3 is 13 amino acids long. Trimming stripped 2 bases from V and 5 bases from J, with 9 bases between. Drawing the rest from reference TRBV28 and TRBJ1-1, the complete variable domain is DVKVTQSSRYLVKRTGEKVFLECVQDMDHENMFWYRQDPGLGLRLIYFSYDVKMKEKGDIPEGYSVSREKKERFSLILESASTNQTSMYLCASSLTGTTEAFFGQGTRLTVV.

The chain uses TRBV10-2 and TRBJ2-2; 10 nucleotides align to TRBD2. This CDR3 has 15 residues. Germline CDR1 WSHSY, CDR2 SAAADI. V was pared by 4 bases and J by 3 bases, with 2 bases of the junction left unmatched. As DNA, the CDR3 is TGCGCCAGCAGTGGACTAGCGGGCCACACCGGGGAGCTGTTTTTT. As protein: CASSGLAGHTGELFF.

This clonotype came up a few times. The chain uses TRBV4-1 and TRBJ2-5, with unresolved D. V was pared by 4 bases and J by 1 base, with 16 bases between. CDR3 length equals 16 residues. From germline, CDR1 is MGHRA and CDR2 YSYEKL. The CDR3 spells CASSREGVRSQETQYF. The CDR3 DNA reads TGCGCCAGCAGCCGAGAAGGAGTCCGAAGCCAAGAGACCCAGTACTTC.

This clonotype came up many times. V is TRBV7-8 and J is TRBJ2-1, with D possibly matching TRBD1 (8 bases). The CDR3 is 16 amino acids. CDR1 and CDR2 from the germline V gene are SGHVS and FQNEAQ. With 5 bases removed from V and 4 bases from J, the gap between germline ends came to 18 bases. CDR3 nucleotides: TGTGCCAGCAGCAAAGGGAGGGACAGGATATACAATGAGCAGTTCTTC. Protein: CASSKGRDRIYNEQFF.

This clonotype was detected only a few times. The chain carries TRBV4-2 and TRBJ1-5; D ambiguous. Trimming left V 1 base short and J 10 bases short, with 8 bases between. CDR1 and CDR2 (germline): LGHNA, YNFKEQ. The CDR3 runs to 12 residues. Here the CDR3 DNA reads TGTGCCAGCAGCCAAGGGATTGGACCCCAGCATTTT. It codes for CASSQGIGPQHF.

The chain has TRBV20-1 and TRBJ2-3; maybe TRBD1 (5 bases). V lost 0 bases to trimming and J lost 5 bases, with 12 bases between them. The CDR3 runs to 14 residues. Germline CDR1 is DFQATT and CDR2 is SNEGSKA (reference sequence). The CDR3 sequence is CSARDLQEGDTQYF. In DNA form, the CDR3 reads TGCAGTGCTAGAGATCTACAGGAAGGAGATACGCAGTATTTT.

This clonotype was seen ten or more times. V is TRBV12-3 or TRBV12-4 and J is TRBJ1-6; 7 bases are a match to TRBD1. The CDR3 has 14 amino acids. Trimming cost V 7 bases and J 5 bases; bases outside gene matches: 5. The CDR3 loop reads CASKPGTDNSPLHF. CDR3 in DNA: TGTGCCAGCAAGCCCGGGACAGATAATTCACCCCTCCACTTT.

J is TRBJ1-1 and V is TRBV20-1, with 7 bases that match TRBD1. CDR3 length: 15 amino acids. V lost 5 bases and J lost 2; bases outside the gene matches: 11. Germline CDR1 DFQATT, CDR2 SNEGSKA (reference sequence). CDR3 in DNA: TGCAGTGCTTACAGGGGAGGTTCGTCAAACACTGAAGCTTTCTTT. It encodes CSAYRGGSSNTEAFF.

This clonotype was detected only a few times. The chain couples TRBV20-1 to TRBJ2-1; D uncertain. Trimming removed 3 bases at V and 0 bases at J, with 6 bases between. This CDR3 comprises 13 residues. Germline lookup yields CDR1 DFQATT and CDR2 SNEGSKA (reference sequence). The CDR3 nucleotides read TGCAGTGCTAGGGAAAGCTCCTACAATGAGCAGTTCTTC. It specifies CSARESSYNEQFF.

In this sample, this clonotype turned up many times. The CDR3 nucleotides are TGCAGCGTTTCCAAGAGCGACGATGAGCAGTTCTTC. Its protein product is CSVSKSDDEQFF. This chain uses TRBV29-1 with TRBJ2-1; D not resolved. Germline V gives CDR1 SQVTM, CDR2 ANQGSEA. The CDR3 is 12 amino acids. Trimming removed 5 bases from V and 8 bases from J, with 13 bases in between.

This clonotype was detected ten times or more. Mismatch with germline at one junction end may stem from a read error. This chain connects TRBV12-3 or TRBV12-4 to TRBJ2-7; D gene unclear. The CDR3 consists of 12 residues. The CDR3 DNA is TGTGCCAGCAGCTTAGGCTCCTACGAGCAGTACTTC. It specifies CASSLGSYEQYF.